This T cell receptor (beta chain) came from a study of T cells after yellow fever vaccination. The CDR3 contains 14 residues. Germline V gene sequence: CDR1 MDHEN, CDR2 SYDVKM. The V end was cut by 1 base, the J end by 0 bases, with 7 bases between. TCRdb re-called the 5' RACE reads with MiXCR, one entry per CDR3 protein. The sample yields some 350,000 distinct CDR3 sequences, under 7.5% seen once. This clonotype was picked up many times. The sample was PBMCs, taken 5 days after the yellow fever booster vaccination. This receptor was obtained from a man aged 30 to 45 who received the YFV17D yellow fever vaccine. The genes are TRBV28 and TRBJ2-7, with D hard to call. In nucleotides, the CDR3 is TGTGCCAGCAGTTTATACGGTGGCTCCTACGAGCAGTACTTC. Amino acid sequence: CASSLYGGSYEQYF.